Reported below is one T cell receptor beta chain. Its specificity is not known. The sample comes from a study of CD8 T cell repertoires and HIV-1 epitope variants. The wider study: Tested: three Gag epitope families, Nef HW9 and YT9. An uncultured baseline aliquot held 1M T cells.

The germline V gene encodes CDR1 MNHEY and CDR2 SVGAGI. The CDR3 runs to 15 residues. V lost 5 bases, J lost 0 bases, and 14 bases lay in between. Data came from immunoSEQ multiplex PCR; TCRdb stores just in-frame clones and leaves some out. Of approximately 1,000 clones listed, 60% to 80% are singletons. The receptor comes from a male donor with HIV. The rearrangement links TRBV6-5 to TRBJ2-7; D not certain. Sequenced material: cultured CD8+ T cells derived from PBMCs. The CDR3 loop reads CASSPPEKASYEQYF. CDR3 nucleotide sequence: TGTGCCAGCAGTCCCCCCGAGAAGGCCTCCTACGAGCAGTACTTC.